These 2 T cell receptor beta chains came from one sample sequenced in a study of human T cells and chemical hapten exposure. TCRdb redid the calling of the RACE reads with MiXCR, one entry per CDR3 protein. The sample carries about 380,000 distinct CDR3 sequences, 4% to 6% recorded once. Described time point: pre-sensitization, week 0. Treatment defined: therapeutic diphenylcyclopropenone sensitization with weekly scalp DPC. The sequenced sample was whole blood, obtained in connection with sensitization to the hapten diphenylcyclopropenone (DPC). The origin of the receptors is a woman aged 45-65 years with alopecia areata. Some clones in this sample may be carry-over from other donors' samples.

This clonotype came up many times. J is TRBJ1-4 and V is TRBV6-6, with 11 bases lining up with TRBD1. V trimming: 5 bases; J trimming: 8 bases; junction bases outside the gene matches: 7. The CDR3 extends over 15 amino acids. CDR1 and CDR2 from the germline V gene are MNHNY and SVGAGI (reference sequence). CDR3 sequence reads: CASSPPGQGVEKLFF. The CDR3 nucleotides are TGTGCCAGCAGTCCACCGGGACAGGGGGTCGAAAAACTGTTTTTT.

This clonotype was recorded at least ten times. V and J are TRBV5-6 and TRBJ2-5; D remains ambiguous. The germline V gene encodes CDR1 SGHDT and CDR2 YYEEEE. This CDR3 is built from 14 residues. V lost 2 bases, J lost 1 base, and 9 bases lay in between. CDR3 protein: CASSFSTSQETQYF. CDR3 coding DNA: TGTGCCAGCAGCTTTTCGACCTCCCAAGAGACCCAGTACTTC. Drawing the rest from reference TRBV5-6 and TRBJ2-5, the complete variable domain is DAGVTQSPTHLIKTRGQQVTLRCSPKSGHDTVSWYQQALGQGPQFIFQYYEEEERQRGNFPDRFSGHQFPNYSSELNVNALLLGDSALYLCASSFSTSQETQYFGPGTRLLVL.